Below are 18 T cell receptor beta chains sequenced from a single sample in a study of shared clonotypes between healthy human individuals. Sequencing was performed with immunoSEQ multiplex PCR; in TCRdb, only in-frame clones are kept and a portion is missing. The sample yields approximately 980,000 clones, around 80% seen once. Input material: memory CD4+ T cells sorted from blood. Subset defined: CD45RA-negative fraction. The receptors derive from a young man in good health.

This clone was recorded a few times. The chain has TRBV28 and TRBJ1-1, with D possibly TRBD1 on 5 matching bases. Germline CDR1 MDHEN, CDR2 SYDVKM. The CDR3 is 13 amino acids. V was pared by 6 bases and J by 1 base, with 9 bases between. CDR3 sequence reads: CASSMGGNTEAFF. For the CDR3, the DNA is TGTGCCAGCAGCATGGGGGGGAACACTGAAGCTTTCTTT.

The V and J genes are TRBV28 and TRBJ2-1; TRBD2 aligns across 9 bases. CDR3 length equals 17 residues. Per the germline V gene, CDR1 is MDHEN and CDR2 is SYDVKM. V gave up 2 bases and J gave up 8 bases; unmatched junction bases: 13. The CDR3 region has the DNA TGTGCCAGCAGTTTAGGCGGCGGGGGGGCCACCGTCGATGAGCAGTTCTTC. Translated: CASSLGGGGATVDEQFF.

This chain joins TRBV30 and TRBJ2-5, with 8 bases fitting TRBD1. The germline CDR1 and CDR2 sequences are GTSNPN and SVGIG (reference sequence). J lost 5 bases, V lost 5 bases, and 7 bases had no gene match. The CDR3 has 13 amino acids. CDR3 sequence reads: CAWEGQVGETQYF. In nucleotides, the CDR3 is TGTGCCTGGGAGGGACAGGTCGGGGAGACCCAGTACTTC.

V is TRBV5-1 and J is TRBJ2-7; 9 bases agree with TRBD1. Per the germline V gene, CDR1 is SGHRS and CDR2 is YFSETQ. V was pared by 4 bases and J by 2 bases, with 7 bases of the junction left unmatched. The CDR3 length is 15 residues. The CDR3 is CASSPGQGSTYEQYF. The CDR3 DNA is TGCGCCAGCAGCCCGGGACAGGGTTCAACCTACGAGCAGTACTTC.

V gene TRBV5-6 combines with J gene TRBJ2-3, with 8 bases identical to TRBD2. V shed 3 bases, J shed 4 bases, and the junction held 7 bases outside the gene matches. The CDR3 is 15 amino acids. Germline CDR1 and CDR2: SGHDT and YYEEEE. The CDR3 protein is CASSSLAGRPDTQYF. CDR3 nucleotide sequence: TGTGCCAGCAGCTCGCTAGCGGGTAGGCCAGATACGCAGTATTTT.

With regard to this clone: This sample includes further DNA sequences coding for the same CDR3. V is TRBV5-1 and J is TRBJ2-5; D possibly corresponds to TRBD1 (6 bases). The CDR3 length is 14 residues. Germline V gene data show CDR1 as SGHRS and CDR2 as YFSETQ. V lost 0 bases, J lost 5 bases, and 11 bases lay in between. The CDR3 DNA is TGCGCCAGCAGCTTGGCGGGACAAGGGGAGACCCAGTACTTC. It encodes CASSLAGQGETQYF.

The chain has TRBV18 and TRBJ1-2, with a weak D call TRBD1 (6 bases). CDR1 and CDR2 from the germline V gene are KGHSH and LQKENI. V gave up 6 bases and J gave up 8 bases, with 19 bases separating them. The CDR3 is 14 residues long. CDR3: CASSHRDMISGYTF. The CDR3, as DNA: TGTGCCAGCTCCCACCGGGACATGATAAGCGGCTACACCTTC. Full variable domain (missing parts from reference TRBV18 and TRBJ1-2): NAGVMQNPRHLVRRRGQEARLRCSPMKGHSHVYWYRQLPEEGLKFMVYLQKENIIDESGMPKERFSAEFPKEGPSILRIQQVVRGDSAAYFCASSHRDMISGYTFGSGTRLTVV.

This clone has a single count. This specimen includes other DNA sequences encoding the same CDR3. This CDR3 reads CASSYRGRNTEAFF. The CDR3 nucleotides read TGTGCCAGCAGTTACAGGGGGAGGAACACTGAAGCTTTCTTT. This chain links TRBV6-5 with TRBJ1-1; a possible D gene is TRBD1 (6 bases). Germline CDR1 is MNHEY and CDR2 is SVGAGI. Trimming removed 2 bases from V and 1 base from J, with 8 bases in between. There are 14 residues in the CDR3.

This clone has just one count. This sample also contains other DNA sequences that code for the same CDR3. This chain connects TRBV7-2 to TRBJ1-1; D is undetermined. Germline V gives CDR1 SGHTA, CDR2 FQGNSA. V lost 3 bases and J 3 bases, leaving 8 bases between the germline ends. CDR3 size: 13 residues. CDR3: CASSFSGDTEAFF. The DNA of the CDR3 is TGTGCCAGCAGCTTTTCGGGAGACACTGAAGCTTTCTTT.

This clone was seen a few times. The chain is built from TRBV23-1 and TRBJ2-2, with 10 bases aligning to TRBD2. TRBV23-1 is filed as an ORF, its function uncertain. V lost 0 bases, J lost 5 bases, and 12 bases stayed unmatched. The CDR3 has 19 amino acids. The CDR3 is CASSQSSTPSGRGTGELFF. DNA of the CDR3: TGCGCCAGCAGTCAATCTAGTACTCCTAGCGGGAGAGGTACCGGGGAGCTGTTTTTT.

Concerning this clone: Other DNA sequences from this sample encode an identical CDR3 as well. The rearrangement links TRBV6-1 to TRBJ2-3; D not certain. V was cut by 8 bases and J by 3 bases, with 12 bases left in between. Germline V gene data show CDR1 as MNHNS and CDR2 as SASEGT. The CDR3 is 13 amino acids. The CDR3 DNA follows: TGTGCCAGCTCCCTGGGTGGAACAGATACGCAGTATTTT. Residues: CASSLGGTDTQYF.

This clone has just one count. J is TRBJ1-6 and V is TRBV6-1, with 7 positions matching TRBD1. The CDR3 has 15 residues. Germline CDR1 MNHNS, CDR2 SASEGT. V dropped 5 bases and J dropped 7; count of bases not matched to a gene: 8. The CDR3 reads CASSINRGPNSPLHF. The CDR3 DNA sequence: TGTGCCAGCAGTATCAACAGGGGTCCCAATTCACCCCTCCACTTT.

The chain uses TRBV20-1 and TRBJ2-5; D call uncertain. The germline V gene encodes CDR1 DFQATT and CDR2 SNEGSKA (reference sequence). V lost 5 bases to trimming and J lost 9 bases, with 13 bases between them. The CDR3 loop spans 11 amino acids. The CDR3 nucleotides are TGCAGTGCTGGAGTGGGCCAGGCCCAGTACTTC. Its translation is CSAGVGQAQYF.

This sequence joins TRBV21-1 and TRBJ1-1; the D call TRBD1 from the table was never checked on the DNA. TRBV21-1 is deemed a pseudogene. The CDR3 extends over 12 amino acids. CDR3 in DNA: TGTGCCAGCAGCAAGACAGGTCTGGGAGCTTTCTTT. Its translation: CASSKTGLGAFF.

V and J are TRBV5-4 and TRBJ1-2; no firm D call. CDR3 size: 13 residues. Trimming cost V 4 bases and J 8 bases, with 15 bases left between them. Germline V gene lookup returns CDR1 SGHNT and CDR2 YYREEE (reference sequence). DNA of the CDR3: TGTGCCAGCAGCCCCCTGGGAGGTTACGGCTACACCTTC. This gives the protein CASSPLGGYGYTF.

This chain connects TRBV28 to TRBJ2-3; 10 bases line up with TRBD1. The CDR3 loop spans 15 amino acids. J was trimmed by 7 bases and V by 6 bases; bases with no gene match: 10. The V gene's germline CDR1 is MDHEN and CDR2 SYDVKM. CDR3 region: CASSPTGTGVNTQYF. In DNA, the CDR3 is TGTGCCAGCAGCCCCACCGGGACAGGGGTCAATACGCAGTATTTT. The full variable domain, rest sourced from reference TRBV28 and TRBJ2-3, is DVKVTQSSRYLVKRTGEKVFLECVQDMDHENMFWYRQDPGLGLRLIYFSYDVKMKEKGDIPEGYSVSREKKERFSLILESASTNQTSMYLCASSPTGTGVNTQYFGPGTRLTVL.

The chain joins TRBV10-3 to TRBJ1-3; 9 bases line up with TRBD1. The V gene end was trimmed by 6 bases and the J gene end by 0 bases; junction bases not matched to a gene: 6. Looked up from germline, CDR1 is ENHRY and CDR2 is SYGVKD. The CDR3 loop spans 16 amino acids. CDR3 bases: TGTGCCATCAGGACAGGGGGAACTTACTCTGGAAACACCATATATTTT. This gives the protein CAIRTGGTYSGNTIYF.

This rearrangement joins TRBV9 to TRBJ1-4; D unclear. Germline V gene sequence: CDR1 SGDLS, CDR2 YYNGEE. The CDR3 sequence is 14 residues long. The V end was cut by 2 bases, the J end by 0 bases, with 5 bases between. CDR3 sequence: CASSVGSTNEKLFF. The CDR3 region has the DNA TGTGCCAGCAGCGTGGGTTCAACTAATGAAAAACTGTTTTTT. Full variable domain (remainder filled in from reference TRBV9 and TRBJ1-4): DSGVTQTPKHLITATGQRVTLRCSPRSGDLSVYWYQQSLDQGLQFLIQYYNGEERAKGNILERFSAQQFPDLHSELNLSSLELGDSALYFCASSVGSTNEKLFFGSGTQLSVL.